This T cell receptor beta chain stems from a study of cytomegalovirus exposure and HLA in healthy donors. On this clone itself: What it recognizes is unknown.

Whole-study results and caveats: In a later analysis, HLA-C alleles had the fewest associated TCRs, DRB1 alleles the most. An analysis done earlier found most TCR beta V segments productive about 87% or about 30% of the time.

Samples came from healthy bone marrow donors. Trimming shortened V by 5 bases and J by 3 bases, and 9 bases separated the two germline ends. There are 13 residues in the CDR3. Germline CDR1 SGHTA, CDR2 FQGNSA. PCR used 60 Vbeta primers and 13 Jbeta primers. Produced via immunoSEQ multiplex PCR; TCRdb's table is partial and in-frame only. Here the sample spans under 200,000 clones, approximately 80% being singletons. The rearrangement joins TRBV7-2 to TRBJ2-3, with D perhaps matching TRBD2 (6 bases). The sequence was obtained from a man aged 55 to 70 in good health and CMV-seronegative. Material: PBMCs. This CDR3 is CASSRDFTDTQYF. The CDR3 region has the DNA TGTGCCAGCAGCAGGGACTTTACAGATACGCAGTATTTT.